What follows is one T cell receptor beta chain and its context. Antigen specificity is unknown. Assay: immunoSEQ multiplex PCR; the TCRdb copy retains only in-frame clones and omits some. The repertoire holds around 300,000 clones, with 90% as singletons. Treatment denoted: around 19 received Ad26.COV2.S at low or high dose, single or two shots; roughly five received placebo; per-sample allocation not given. Material that was analyzed had been drawn on day 63 after the first vaccine or placebo injection. The data belong to a study of Ad26.COV2.S vaccination and SARS-CoV-2 variants. Study-level background: A COV1001 Ad26.COV2.S trial-arm participant provided the sample. Participants got Ad26.COV2.S intramuscularly, once or twice 56 days apart.

Study-wide results and limits: Spike-specific TCR breadth in vaccine recipients exceeded that seen in placebo recipients. Considerable breadth of spike-specific CD8+ and CD4+ T cell responses has reportedly been documented following vaccination.

The CDR3 length is 17 residues. Germline V gene lookup returns CDR1 LGHNA and CDR2 YSLEER. The V end was cut by 0 bases, the J end by 3 bases, with 15 bases between. The sample consisted of peripheral blood, taken in a trial of Ad26.COV2.S vaccine versus placebo. The receptor's source is a person between 18 and 65 years old who received the Ad26.COV2.S COVID-19 vaccine or a placebo. The rearrangement links TRBV4-3 to TRBJ1-3; a possible D gene is TRBD1 (5 bases). The CDR3 region is CASSQDYRQGIGNTIYF. In DNA, the CDR3 is TGCGCCAGCAGCCAAGATTATCGGCAGGGAATTGGAAACACCATATATTTT.